One TCR beta chain is described in this entry. What it binds is unknown. The CDR3 is made up of 13 amino acids. Trimming left V 2 bases short and J 6 bases short, with 10 bases between. Germline CDR1 is LNHDA and CDR2 is SQIVND (reference sequence). The record originates from a study of siplizumab effects on memory and regulatory T cells. Regarding the study as a whole: Mappable alloreactive CD4+ clones came from Treg cells almost 70% of the time on average with siplizumab, against 25% to 30% in controls.

TCRdb's copy holds only in-frame clones and misses some; the assay was immunoSEQ multiplex PCR. The data show around 95,000 clones, 75% to 95% seen once. Sequencing used CD4+ T cells sorted from blood. The source of this sequence is a human donor in good health. The genes are TRBV19 and TRBJ1-2, with D maybe TRBD1 (5 bases). The CDR3 coding sequence is TGTGCCAGTAGTATAAGGGACGGGAATGGCTACACCTTC. This codes for CASSIRDGNGYTF.